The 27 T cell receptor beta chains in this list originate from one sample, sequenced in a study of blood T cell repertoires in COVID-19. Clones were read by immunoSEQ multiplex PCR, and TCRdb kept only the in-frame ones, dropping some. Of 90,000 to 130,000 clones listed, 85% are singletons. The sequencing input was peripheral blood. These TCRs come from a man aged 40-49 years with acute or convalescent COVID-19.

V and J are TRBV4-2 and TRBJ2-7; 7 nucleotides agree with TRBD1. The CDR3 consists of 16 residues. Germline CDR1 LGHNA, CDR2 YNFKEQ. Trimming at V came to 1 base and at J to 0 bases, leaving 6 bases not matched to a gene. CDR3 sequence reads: CASSQVGTVSSYEQYF. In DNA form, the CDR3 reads TGTGCCAGCAGCCAAGTTGGGACAGTTAGCTCCTACGAGCAGTACTTC.

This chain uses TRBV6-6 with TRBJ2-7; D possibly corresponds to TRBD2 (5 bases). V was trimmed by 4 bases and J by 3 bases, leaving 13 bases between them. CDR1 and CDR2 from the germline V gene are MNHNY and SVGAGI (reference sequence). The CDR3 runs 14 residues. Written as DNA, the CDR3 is TGTGCCAGCAGTTGGATAGGAGGTGGCTACGAGCAGTACTTC. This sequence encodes CASSWIGGGYEQYF.

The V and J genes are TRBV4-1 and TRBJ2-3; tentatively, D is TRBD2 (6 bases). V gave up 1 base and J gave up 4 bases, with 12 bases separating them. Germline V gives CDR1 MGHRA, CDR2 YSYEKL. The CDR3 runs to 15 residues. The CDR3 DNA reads TGCGCCAGCAGCCAAGGGAGGGCCGGGGCAGATACGCAGTATTTT. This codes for CASSQGRAGADTQYF.

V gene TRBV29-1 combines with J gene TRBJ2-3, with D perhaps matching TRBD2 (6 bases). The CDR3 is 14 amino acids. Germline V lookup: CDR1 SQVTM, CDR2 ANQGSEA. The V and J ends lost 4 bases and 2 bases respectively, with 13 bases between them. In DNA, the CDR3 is TGCAGCGTTGGGCTGGAGGGGTACACAGATACGCAGTATTTT. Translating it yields CSVGLEGYTDTQYF.

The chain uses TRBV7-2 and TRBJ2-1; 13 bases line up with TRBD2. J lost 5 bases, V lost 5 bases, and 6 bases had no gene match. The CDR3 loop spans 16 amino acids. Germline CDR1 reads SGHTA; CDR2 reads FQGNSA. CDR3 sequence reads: CASSPKLAGGHNEQFF. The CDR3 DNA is TGTGCCAGCAGCCCGAAACTAGCGGGGGGGCACAATGAGCAGTTCTTC.

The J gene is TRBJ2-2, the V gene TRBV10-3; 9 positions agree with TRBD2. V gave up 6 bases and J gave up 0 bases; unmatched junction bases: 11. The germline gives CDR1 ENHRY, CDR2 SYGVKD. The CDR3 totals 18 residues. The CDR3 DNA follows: TGTGCCATCAGCCCGACTAGCGGCCTAAGACCGAACACCGGGGAGCTGTTTTTT. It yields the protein CAISPTSGLRPNTGELFF.

The CDR3 reads CASTLQGEVQPQHF. CDR3 in DNA: TGTGCCAGCACCTTACAGGGGGAGGTCCAGCCCCAGCATTTT. The V call is TRBV2, the J call TRBJ1-5, with 8 bases identical to TRBD1. Looked up from germline, CDR1 is SNHLY and CDR2 is FYNNEI. The CDR3 runs 14 residues. The V segment lost 7 bases and the J segment 7 bases; nucleotides outside the gene matches: 9.

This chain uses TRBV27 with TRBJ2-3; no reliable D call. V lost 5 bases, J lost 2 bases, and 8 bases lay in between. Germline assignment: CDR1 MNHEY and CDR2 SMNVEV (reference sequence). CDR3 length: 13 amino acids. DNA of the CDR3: TGTGCCAGCAGTCCCCACACCACAGATACGCAGTATTTT. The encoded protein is CASSPHTTDTQYF.

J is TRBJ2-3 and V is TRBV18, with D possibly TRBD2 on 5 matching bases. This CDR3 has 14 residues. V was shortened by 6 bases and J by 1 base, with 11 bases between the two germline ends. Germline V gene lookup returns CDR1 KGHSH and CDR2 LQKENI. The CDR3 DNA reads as TGTGCCAGCTCTCCCACGGAGGGCACAGATACGCAGTATTTT. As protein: CASSPTEGTDTQYF.

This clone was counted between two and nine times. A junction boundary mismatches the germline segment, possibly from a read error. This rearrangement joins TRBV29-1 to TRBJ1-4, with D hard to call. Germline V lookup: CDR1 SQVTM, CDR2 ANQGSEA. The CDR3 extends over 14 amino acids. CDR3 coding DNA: TGCAGCGTTTTCGACTGGGGAGTTAATGAAAAGCTGTTTTTT. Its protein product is CSVFDWGVNEKLFF.

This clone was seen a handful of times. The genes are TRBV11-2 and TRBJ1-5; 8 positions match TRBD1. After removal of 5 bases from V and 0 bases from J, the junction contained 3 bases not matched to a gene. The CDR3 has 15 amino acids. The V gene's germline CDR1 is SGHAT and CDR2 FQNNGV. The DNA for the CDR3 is TGTGCCAGCAGCCCCGACAGGGGTAGCAATCAGCCCCAGCATTTT. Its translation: CASSPDRGSNQPQHF.

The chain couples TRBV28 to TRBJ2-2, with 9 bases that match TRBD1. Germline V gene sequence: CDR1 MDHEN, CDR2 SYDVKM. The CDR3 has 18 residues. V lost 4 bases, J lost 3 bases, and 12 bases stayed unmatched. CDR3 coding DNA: TGTGCCAGCAGTTACCCCTCCGGGACAGGGCGATACACCGGGGAGCTGTTTTTT. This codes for CASSYPSGTGRYTGELFF.

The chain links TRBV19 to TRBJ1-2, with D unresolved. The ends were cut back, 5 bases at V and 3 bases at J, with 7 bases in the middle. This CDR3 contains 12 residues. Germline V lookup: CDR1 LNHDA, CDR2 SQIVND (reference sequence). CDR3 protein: CASSEVDYGYTF. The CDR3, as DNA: TGTGCCAGTAGTGAGGTGGACTATGGCTACACCTTC. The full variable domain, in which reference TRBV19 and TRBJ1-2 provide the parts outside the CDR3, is DGGITQSPKYLFRKEGQNVTLSCEQNLNHDAMYWYRQDPGQGLRLIYYSQIVNDFQKGDIAEGYSVSREKKESFPLTVTSAQKNPTAFYLCASSEVDYGYTFGSGTRLTVV.

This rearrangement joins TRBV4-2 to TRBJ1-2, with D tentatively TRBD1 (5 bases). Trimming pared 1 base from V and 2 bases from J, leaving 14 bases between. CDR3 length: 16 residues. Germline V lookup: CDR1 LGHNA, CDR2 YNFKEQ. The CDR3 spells CASSQGDGGGNYGYTF. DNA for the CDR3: TGTGCCAGCAGCCAAGGGGATGGGGGAGGGAACTATGGCTACACCTTC.

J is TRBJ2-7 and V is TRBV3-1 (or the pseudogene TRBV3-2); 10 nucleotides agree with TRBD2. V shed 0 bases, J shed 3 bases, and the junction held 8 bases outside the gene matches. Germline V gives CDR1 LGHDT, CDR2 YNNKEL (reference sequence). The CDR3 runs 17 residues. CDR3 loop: CASSQDVTAGGLYEQYF. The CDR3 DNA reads TGTGCCAGCAGCCAAGATGTTACAGCGGGGGGGCTCTACGAGCAGTACTTC.

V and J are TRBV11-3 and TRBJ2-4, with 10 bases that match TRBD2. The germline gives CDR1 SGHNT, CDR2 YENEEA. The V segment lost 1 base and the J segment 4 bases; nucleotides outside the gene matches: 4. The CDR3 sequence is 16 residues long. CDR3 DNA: TGTGCCAGCAGCTTAGGTGGTAGCGGGAGGAAAAACATTCAGTACTTC. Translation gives CASSLGGSGRKNIQYF.

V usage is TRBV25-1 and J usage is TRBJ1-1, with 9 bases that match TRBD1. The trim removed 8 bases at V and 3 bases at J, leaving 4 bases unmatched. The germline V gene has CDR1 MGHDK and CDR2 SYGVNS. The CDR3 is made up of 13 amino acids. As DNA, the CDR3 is TGTGCCAGCCGGGGACAGGGACACACTGAAGCTTTCTTT. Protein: CASRGQGHTEAFF. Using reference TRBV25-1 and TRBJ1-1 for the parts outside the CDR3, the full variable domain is EADIYQTPRYLVIGTGKKITLECSQTMGHDKMYWYQQDPGMELHLIHYSYGVNSTEKGDLSSESTVSRIRTEHFPLTLESARPSHTSQYLCASRGQGHTEAFFGQGTRLTVV.

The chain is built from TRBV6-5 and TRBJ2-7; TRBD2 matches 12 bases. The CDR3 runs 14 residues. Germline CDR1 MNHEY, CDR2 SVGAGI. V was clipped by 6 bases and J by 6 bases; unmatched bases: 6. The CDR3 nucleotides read TGTGCCAGCAGACCTAGCGGGAGGGCCCTCGAGCAGTACTTC. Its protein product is CASRPSGRALEQYF.

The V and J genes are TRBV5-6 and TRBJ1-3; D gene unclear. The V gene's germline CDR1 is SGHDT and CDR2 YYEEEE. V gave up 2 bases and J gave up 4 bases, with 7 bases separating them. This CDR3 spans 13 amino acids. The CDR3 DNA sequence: TGTGCCAGCAGCTTCGGTAGCGGAAACACCATATATTTT. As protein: CASSFGSGNTIYF. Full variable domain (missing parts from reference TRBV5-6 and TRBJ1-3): DAGVTQSPTHLIKTRGQQVTLRCSPKSGHDTVSWYQQALGQGPQFIFQYYEEEERQRGNFPDRFSGHQFPNYSSELNVNALLLGDSALYLCASSFGSGNTIYFGEGSWLTVV.

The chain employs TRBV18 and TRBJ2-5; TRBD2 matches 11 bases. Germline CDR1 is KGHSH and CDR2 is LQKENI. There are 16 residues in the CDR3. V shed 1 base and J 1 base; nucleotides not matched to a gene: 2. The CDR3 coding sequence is TGTGCCAGCTCACCACGTGGACTAGCGGGCCAAGAGACCCAGTACTTC. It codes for CASSPRGLAGQETQYF. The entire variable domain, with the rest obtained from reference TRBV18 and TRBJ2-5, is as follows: NAGVMQNPRHLVRRRGQEARLRCSPMKGHSHVYWYRQLPEEGLKFMVYLQKENIIDESGMPKERFSAEFPKEGPSILRIQQVVRGDSAAYFCASSPRGLAGQETQYFGPGTRLLVL.

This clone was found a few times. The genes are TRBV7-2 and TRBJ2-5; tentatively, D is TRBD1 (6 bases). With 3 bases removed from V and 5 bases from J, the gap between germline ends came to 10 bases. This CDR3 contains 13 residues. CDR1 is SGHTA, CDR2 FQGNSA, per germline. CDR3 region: CASSFFRGETQYF. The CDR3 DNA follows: TGTGCCAGCAGCTTTTTTAGGGGGGAGACCCAGTACTTC.

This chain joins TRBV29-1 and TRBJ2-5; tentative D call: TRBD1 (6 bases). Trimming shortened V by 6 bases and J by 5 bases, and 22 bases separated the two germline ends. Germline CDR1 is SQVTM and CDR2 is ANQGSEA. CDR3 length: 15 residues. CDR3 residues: CSVLGAGLTTETQYF. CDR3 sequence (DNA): TGCAGCGTCCTGGGGGCGGGTTTGACTACCGAGACCCAGTACTTC.

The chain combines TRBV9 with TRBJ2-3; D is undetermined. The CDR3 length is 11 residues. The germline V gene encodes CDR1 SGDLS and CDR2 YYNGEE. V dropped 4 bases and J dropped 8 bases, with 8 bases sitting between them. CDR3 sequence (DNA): TGTGCCAGCAGCACAGACGGTACGCAGTATTTT. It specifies CASSTDGTQYF.

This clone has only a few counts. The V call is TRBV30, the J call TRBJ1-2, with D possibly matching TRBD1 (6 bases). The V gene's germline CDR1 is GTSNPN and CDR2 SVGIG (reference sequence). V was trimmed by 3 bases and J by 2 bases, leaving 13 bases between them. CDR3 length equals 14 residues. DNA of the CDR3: TGTGCCTGGAGGGGAGGGGGAGGAAACTATGGCTACACCTTC. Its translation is CAWRGGGGNYGYTF.

CDR3 loop: CASSIGQGGNTEAFF. The CDR3 DNA is TGTGCCAGTAGTATCGGGCAGGGAGGGAACACTGAAGCTTTCTTT. J is TRBJ1-1 and V is TRBV19; D perhaps matches TRBD1 (5 bases). The CDR3 covers 15 residues. CDR1 LNHDA and CDR2 SQIVND come from the germline V gene (reference sequence). V lost 3 bases and J lost 1, with 12 bases in between. The full variable domain, completed using reference TRBV19 and TRBJ1-1, is DGGITQSPKYLFRKEGQNVTLSCEQNLNHDAMYWYRQDPGQGLRLIYYSQIVNDFQKGDIAEGYSVSREKKESFPLTVTSAQKNPTAFYLCASSIGQGGNTEAFFGQGTRLTVV.

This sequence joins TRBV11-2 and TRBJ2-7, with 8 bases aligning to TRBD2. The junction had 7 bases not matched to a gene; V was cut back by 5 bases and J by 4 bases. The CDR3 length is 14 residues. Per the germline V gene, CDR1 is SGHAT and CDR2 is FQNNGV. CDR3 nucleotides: TGTGCCAGCAGCCCCGGGGTAGCGGGATACGAGCAGTACTTC. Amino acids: CASSPGVAGYEQYF. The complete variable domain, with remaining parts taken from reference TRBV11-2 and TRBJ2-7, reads EAGVAQSPRYKIIEKRQSVAFWCNPISGHATLYWYQQILGQGPKLLIQFQNNGVVDDSQLPKDRFSAERLKGVDSTLKIQPAKLEDSAVYLCASSPGVAGYEQYFGPGTRLTVT.

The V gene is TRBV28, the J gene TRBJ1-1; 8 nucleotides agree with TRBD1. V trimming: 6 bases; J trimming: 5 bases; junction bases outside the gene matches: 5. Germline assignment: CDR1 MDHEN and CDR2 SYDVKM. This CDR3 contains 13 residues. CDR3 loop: CASSYDRGTEAFF. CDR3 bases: TGTGCCAGCAGCTACGACAGGGGAACTGAAGCTTTCTTT.